This T cell receptor beta chain was sequenced during a study of control samples from healthy donors and cancer patients. The CDR3 consists of 15 residues. In germline, CDR1 is LNHDA, CDR2 SQIVND (reference sequence). V trimming: 6 bases; J trimming: 2 bases; junction bases outside the gene matches: 9. TCRdb's copy holds only in-frame clones and misses some; the assay was immunoSEQ multiplex PCR. The data show 57,000 or so clones, approximately 94% seen once. V gene TRBV19 combines with J gene TRBJ2-7; 8 bases align to TRBD2. The sequence was obtained from a young man in good health. The sequenced sample was blood. For the CDR3, the DNA is TGTGCCAGTAGCCTCAAAGCGGGGGTAGCCTACGAGCAGTACTTC. Translating it yields CASSLKAGVAYEQYF.